The 14 T cell receptor beta chains reported below all come from one sample, sequenced in a study of breast tumors, draining lymph nodes, adjacent tissues (dated by TCRdb to about 2016). Library preparation employed multiplex PCR. The run used an Illumina HiSeq 2000. TCRdb handled the public reads itself, with Q25 trimming in fastp and clone calling in MiXCR, and kept productive beta chains. CDR3 protein duplicates are merged, each entry listing the most common genes and DNA. The sample contains 200,000 to 300,000 distinct CDR3 sequences, 30% of them found a single time. The ten largest clones add up to 1.1% of the sample. Lymph node samples came from the axillary draining lymph nodes of breast cancer patients. Source material: axillary lymph node tissue. The receptors derive from a female donor with breast cancer. Some clones in this sample may be carry-over from other donors' samples.

This clonotype was observed a few times. V is TRBV5-5 and J is TRBJ2-1; tentatively, D is TRBD1 (5 bases). Germline CDR1 SGHKS, CDR2 YYEKEE (reference sequence). Trimming took off 4 bases at V and 3 bases at J, with 8 bases between the two ends. This CDR3 has 13 residues. As DNA, the CDR3 is TGTGCCAGCAGCCAGGACATCTACAATGAGCAGTTCTTC. Protein: CASSQDIYNEQFF. Combining the CDR3 with reference TRBV5-5 and TRBJ2-1 gives the whole variable domain DAGVTQSPTHLIKTRGQQVTLRCSPISGHKSVSWYQQVLGQGPQFIFQYYEKEERGRGNFPDRFSARQFPNYSSELNVNALLLGDSALYLCASSQDIYNEQFFGPGTRLTVL.

The rearrangement links TRBV19 to TRBJ1-1, with D tentatively TRBD1 (6 bases). Deletions cut 6 bases from V and 5 bases from J, with 13 bases between. Germline loops: CDR1 LNHDA, CDR2 SQIVND (reference sequence). This CDR3 comprises 13 residues. The CDR3, as DNA: TGTGCCAGTAGGTGGGGGGCCCAGACTGAAGCTTTCTTT. Translated: CASRWGAQTEAFF.

This clonotype appeared many times. The V gene is TRBV15, the J gene TRBJ2-4, with D possibly called TRBD1 or TRBD2 (5 bases each). The CDR3 is 15 residues long. In germline, CDR1 is LNHNV, CDR2 YYDKDF (reference sequence). The V end lost 4 bases, the J end lost 7 bases, and 17 bases lay between the germline ends. CDR3 region: CATSMTRGPGNIQYF. The DNA for the CDR3 is TGTGCCACCAGCATGACCCGGGGCCCGGGGAACATTCAGTACTTC. Combining the CDR3 with reference TRBV15 and TRBJ2-4 gives the whole variable domain DAMVIQNPRYQVTQFGKPVTLSCSQTLNHNVMYWYQQKSSQAPKLLFHYYDKDFNNEADTPDNFQSRRPNTSFCFLDIRSPGLGDTAMYLCATSMTRGPGNIQYFGAGTRLSVL.

This clonotype was recorded many times. The V call is TRBV20-1, the J call TRBJ2-5; D perhaps matches TRBD1 (6 bases). Germline values: CDR1 DFQATT, CDR2 SNEGSKA (reference sequence). The CDR3 covers 13 residues. V shed 5 bases and J shed 3 bases, with 13 bases lying between them. The CDR3 loop reads CSAPTGTKETQYF. As DNA, the CDR3 is TGCAGTGCTCCTACCGGGACAAAAGAGACCCAGTACTTC.

This clonotype was recorded at least ten times. The chain couples TRBV9 to TRBJ2-7; D remains ambiguous. The CDR3 extends over 13 amino acids. Between the trimmed V and J ends, which lost 4 bases and 2 bases, there was a span of 10 bases. Per germline, CDR1 SGDLS and CDR2 YYNGEE. CDR3 nucleotide sequence: TGTGCCAGCAGCTCCCAGGAAACCTACGAGCAGTACTTC. Its protein product is CASSSQETYEQYF.

This clonotype was seen repeatedly, ten times or more. The CDR3 DNA reads as TGTGCTAGTGGTTCGGAACAAGGGAGGAATTCACCCCTCCACTTT. Protein: CASGSEQGRNSPLHF. The gene calls are TRBV12-5 and TRBJ1-6; D uncertain. The germline CDR1 and CDR2 sequences are LGHNT and FRNRAP. The CDR3 loop spans 15 amino acids. Trimming left V 4 bases short and J 7 bases short, with 14 bases between.

The chain uses TRBV7-9 and TRBJ2-3, with D uncertain. Germline V CDR1 and CDR2: SEHNR, FQNEAQ (reference sequence). V gave up 6 bases and J gave up 2 bases, with 18 bases separating them. CDR3 length: 16 amino acids. The CDR3 region is CASSTERVLLTDTQYF. The DNA for the CDR3 is TGTGCCAGCAGTACGGAAAGGGTTCTCCTCACAGATACGCAGTATTTT.

This clonotype was picked up a small number of times. The rearrangement uses TRBV28 and TRBJ2-3, with a possible D match to TRBD1 (5 bases). V was pared by 2 bases and J by 5 bases, with 14 bases between. The CDR3 length is 15 residues. CDR1 and CDR2 from the germline V gene are MDHEN and SYDVKM. The CDR3 DNA sequence: TGTGCCAGCAGTTTAAGGTTGCAGGGTGGAGATACGCAGTATTTT. This encodes CASSLRLQGGDTQYF.

This clonotype was seen at least ten times. The gene calls are TRBV7-8 and TRBJ2-7; TRBD2 might be the D (5 bases). Germline V gene lookup returns CDR1 SGHVS and CDR2 FQNEAQ. V was clipped by 1 base and J by 4 bases, with 11 bases between them. The CDR3 is 14 residues long. The CDR3 protein is CASSLERQAYEQYF. CDR3 nucleotide sequence: TGTGCCAGCAGCTTAGAGCGGCAGGCTTACGAGCAGTACTTC.

This clonotype was recorded many times. The rearrangement joins TRBV6-5 to TRBJ1-5; perhaps TRBD1 as D (6 bases). This CDR3 has 13 residues. CDR1 and CDR2 from the germline V gene are MNHEY and SVGAGI. V lost 6 bases and J 3 bases, leaving 9 bases between the germline ends. The CDR3 is CASRGQINQPQHF. CDR3 bases: TGTGCCAGCAGGGGACAAATCAATCAGCCCCAGCATTTT.

Notes on this clonotype: An end of the junction does not agree with germline; a read error may underlie this. The genes are TRBV20-1 and TRBJ1-3, with D hard to call. Per germline, CDR1 DFQATT and CDR2 SNEGSKA (reference sequence). The length of the CDR3 is 12 residues. CDR3 nucleotides: TGCGGTGCTCGCCCCACCGGAAACACCACATATTTT. This encodes CGARPTGNTTYF.

Concerning this clonotype: Just one base apart from a much larger clone, this may be a read error. The conserved closing phenylalanine or tryptophan is absent in this CDR3, likely reflecting a read error. The chain joins TRBV7-3 to TRBJ2-1; TRBD2 matches at 9 bases. Unmatched junction bases numbered 5, after V lost 1 base and J lost 10 bases. CDR1 is SGHTA, CDR2 FQGTGA, per germline. This CDR3 region has 14 residues. CDR3 nucleotides: TGTGCCAGCAGCTTAAATCTAGCGGGGCGAGAGCAGTTCCTC. It codes for CASSLNLAGREQFL.

This clonotype showed up many times. This chain connects TRBV6-5 to TRBJ2-3, with 10 nucleotides matching TRBD2. V trimming: 0 bases; J trimming: 4 bases; junction bases outside the gene matches: 4. Germline-derived CDR1 and CDR2 are MNHEY and SVGAGI. The CDR3 has 16 amino acids. The CDR3 DNA reads TGTGCCAGCAGTTACTCTACTGGACTAGCGGCAGATACGCAGTATTTT. It codes for CASSYSTGLAADTQYF.

This clonotype was seen at least ten times. This chain's CDR3 is CASSLFVSNSGNTIYF. DNA for the CDR3: TGTGCCAGCAGTTTATTCGTCAGTAACTCTGGAAACACCATATATTTT. This chain uses TRBV12-3 or TRBV12-4 with TRBJ1-3; D not certain. V gave up 2 bases and J gave up 0 bases, with 11 bases separating them. The CDR3 consists of 16 residues.